This T cell receptor beta chain was sequenced during a study of siplizumab effects on memory and regulatory T cells. Sequencing was performed with immunoSEQ multiplex PCR; in TCRdb, only in-frame clones are kept and a portion is missing. Here the sample spans 95,000 to 130,000 clones, less than 95% being singletons. Trimming cost V 3 bases and J 0 bases; bases outside gene matches: 12. Germline values: CDR1 LGHNA, CDR2 YNFKEQ. The CDR3 is made up of 18 amino acids. A remark on this clone: Its antigen is still unknown.

Findings of the study overall: Unstimulated subsets were the mapping target of only a minor fraction of alloreactive clones. Proliferating Tregs from siplizumab cultures lacked functional confirmation of suppression. Naive T cells seemed more diverse than memory cells; they also seemed major alloresponse contributors.

The sample consisted of non-Treg CD4+ T cells sorted from blood. The chain is built from TRBV4-2 and TRBJ2-3; TRBD2 matches at 7 bases. This receptor was taken from a human donor in good health. CDR3 region: CASSQRPGGVTSTDTQYF. The CDR3 bases are TGTGCCAGCAGCCAGCGCCCTGGGGGGGTCACTAGCACAGATACGCAGTATTTT.